One sample yielded the 22 T cell receptor beta chains listed below, sequenced in a study of Ad26.COV2.S vaccination and SARS-CoV-2 variants listed by TCRdb under 2021. What the treatment or condition label conveys for this sample: roughly 18 received Ad26.COV2.S at low or high dose, single or two shots; about 5 received placebo; per-sample allocation not given. For vaccine and placebo recipients, the sequenced repertoires came from samples collected on day 63 after the first injection. Library construction relied on the immunoSEQ multiplex PCR assay. Entries here come from immuneACCESS through TCRdb and include only in-frame sequences with V and J called. Some clones fail to appear in such tables; in the studies checked, an unresolved V gene covers under half of the shortfall, and the cause of the remainder is unknown. This sample gives some 340,000 clones in total; around four fifths of them show up just once. Roughly 2% of the sample is taken by the ten largest.

Sequenced here: peripheral blood, sampled in a trial of Ad26.COV2.S vaccine versus placebo. These receptor sequences come from a person aged 18-65 years who received the Ad26.COV2.S COVID-19 vaccine or a placebo.

J is TRBJ2-7 and V is TRBV15; possibly TRBD1 or TRBD2 for D (6 bases each). V lost 0 bases, J lost 0 bases, and 15 bases lay in between. Germline V gene sequence: CDR1 LNHNV, CDR2 YYDKDF (reference sequence). The CDR3 contains 17 residues. The CDR3 spells CATSRDRGAETSYEQYF. CDR3 bases: TGTGCCACCAGCAGAGATAGGGGGGCAGAGACCTCCTACGAGCAGTACTTC. The complete variable domain, with remaining parts taken from reference TRBV15 and TRBJ2-7, reads DAMVIQNPRYQVTQFGKPVTLSCSQTLNHNVMYWYQQKSSQAPKLLFHYYDKDFNNEADTPDNFQSRRPNTSFCFLDIRSPGLGDTAMYLCATSRDRGAETSYEQYFGPGTRLTVT.

The J gene is TRBJ1-5, the V gene TRBV4-2; 9 bases map to TRBD1. With V trimmed by 5 bases and J by 3 bases, 5 bases remained unmatched. The CDR3 length is 15 residues. The germline CDR1 and CDR2 sequences are LGHNA and YNFKEQ. The CDR3 DNA reads as TGTGCCAGCAGCGCCTGGACAGGGGACAATCAGCCCCAGCATTTT. Protein sequence: CASSAWTGDNQPQHF.

This chain links TRBV2 with TRBJ2-5; D possibly corresponds to TRBD1 (5 bases). This CDR3 has 15 amino acids. V was shortened by 1 base and J by 3 bases, with 12 bases between the two germline ends. Germline assignment: CDR1 SNHLY and CDR2 FYNNEI. The CDR3 here is CASSEGWGRKETQYF. CDR3 in DNA: TGTGCCAGCAGTGAAGGTTGGGGCAGGAAAGAGACCCAGTACTTC.

The chain links TRBV6-5 to TRBJ2-5, with TRBD1 matching over 8 bases. CDR1 is MNHEY and CDR2 is SVGAGI in the germline V gene. J lost 5 bases, V lost 5 bases, and 10 bases had no gene match. The CDR3 extends over 15 amino acids. The CDR3 DNA reads as TGTGCCAGCAGTAACCGCCCCGGACAGGGTGAGACCCAGTACTTC. It is translated as CASSNRPGQGETQYF.

The CDR3 DNA follows: TGTGCCAGCAGTGGCCGGATGTGGGGATTCAACTATGGCTACACCTTC. Its protein is CASSGRMWGFNYGYTF. This sequence joins TRBV6-1 and TRBJ1-2; D remains unclear. Germline-derived CDR1 and CDR2 are MNHNS and SASEGT. CDR3 length: 16 amino acids. V dropped 4 bases and J dropped 2 bases, with 17 bases sitting between them.

As to this clone: One junction end does not reproduce the germline sequence, and a read error may be involved. The rearrangement uses TRBV18 and TRBJ2-7; D gene unclear. The CDR3 loop spans 13 amino acids. The V gene's germline CDR1 is KGHSH and CDR2 LQKENI. The chain's CDR3 is CASSPGVYYEQYF. DNA of the CDR3: TGTGCCAGTTCACCTGGGGTATACTACGAGCAGTACTTC.

The chain carries TRBV19 and TRBJ1-1; no firm D call. Trimming pared 11 bases from V and 4 bases from J, leaving 14 bases between. CDR1 LNHDA and CDR2 SQIVND come from the germline V gene (reference sequence). The CDR3 covers 12 residues. The CDR3 sequence: CASQRSATEAFF. DNA of the CDR3: TGTGCCTCCCAGCGGTCGGCCACTGAAGCTTTCTTT.

V gene TRBV4-2 combines with J gene TRBJ2-7; TRBD2 matches 14 bases. Trimming took 8 bases from V and 4 from J; bases not matched to a gene: 13. This CDR3 region has 17 residues. Germline assignment: CDR1 LGHNA and CDR2 YNFKEQ. This chain's CDR3 is CASAVGLAGGSVYEQYF. CDR3 sequence (DNA): TGTGCCAGCGCTGTAGGACTAGCGGGGGGATCAGTATACGAGCAGTACTTC.

The V and J genes are TRBV28 and TRBJ1-5; D uncertain. CDR3 length: 18 residues. The germline V and J ends were trimmed by 2 bases and 6 bases, with 23 bases remaining between them. Germline V CDR1 and CDR2: MDHEN, SYDVKM. CDR3 bases: TGTGCCAGCAGTTTAATTAGATTTGGGCGGACGTTCGGTCAGCCCCAGCATTTT. Amino acid sequence: CASSLIRFGRTFGQPQHF.

The V call is TRBV19, the J call TRBJ2-3; D gene ambiguous. The CDR3 is 14 amino acids. Germline values: CDR1 LNHDA, CDR2 SQIVND (reference sequence). Trimming took 5 bases from V and 3 from J, leaving 12 bases between them. The CDR3 loop is CASSWKGLTDTQYF. CDR3 bases: TGTGCCAGTAGTTGGAAAGGATTAACAGATACGCAGTATTTT.

This clone was recorded at least ten times. CDR3 region: CASRAGLSSGNTIYF. CDR3 DNA: TGTGCCAGCCGGGCAGGGTTAAGCTCTGGAAACACCATATATTTT. The chain joins TRBV9 to TRBJ1-3, with a tentative D call TRBD1 (5 bases). CDR1 SGDLS and CDR2 YYNGEE come from the germline V gene. The V end lost 7 bases, the J end lost 0 bases, and 14 bases lay between the germline ends. CDR3 length: 15 amino acids.

The genes are TRBV19 and TRBJ2-1; D gene uncertain. This CDR3 is built from 14 residues. CDR1 is LNHDA and CDR2 is SQIVND in the germline V gene (reference sequence). Trimming pared 0 bases from V and 8 bases from J, leaving 11 bases between. The chain's CDR3 is CASSIDKASDEQFF. The CDR3 bases are TGTGCCAGTAGTATAGATAAAGCAAGCGATGAGCAGTTCTTC.

The chain has TRBV7-2 and TRBJ2-1, with 10 bases fitting TRBD1. From germline, CDR1 is SGHTA and CDR2 FQGNSA. This CDR3 has 15 amino acids. V shed 2 bases, J shed 8 bases, and the junction held 6 bases outside the gene matches. The CDR3 region is CASSLMGQGLDEQFF. CDR3 DNA sequence: TGTGCCAGCAGCTTAATGGGACAGGGGTTGGATGAGCAGTTCTTC.

Only one count was recorded for this clone. The chain recombines TRBV28 with TRBJ1-4; tentative D call: TRBD1 (6 bases). V lost 2 bases to trimming and J lost 7 bases, with 14 bases between them. Germline CDR1 reads MDHEN; CDR2 reads SYDVKM. This CDR3 spans 15 amino acids. CDR3 coding DNA: TGTGCCAGCAGTTTACGGGGGCCAATGGGTGAAAAACTGTTTTTT. It codes for CASSLRGPMGEKLFF. Drawing the rest from reference TRBV28 and TRBJ1-4, the complete variable domain is DVKVTQSSRYLVKRTGEKVFLECVQDMDHENMFWYRQDPGLGLRLIYFSYDVKMKEKGDIPEGYSVSREKKERFSLILESASTNQTSMYLCASSLRGPMGEKLFFGSGTQLSVL.

The chain links TRBV29-1 to TRBJ2-2; D uncertain. Germline CDR1 and CDR2: SQVTM and ANQGSEA. The ends were cut back, 4 bases at V and 6 bases at J, with 6 bases in the middle. CDR3 length: 11 amino acids. CDR3 protein: CSVGLAGELFF. CDR3 sequence (DNA): TGCAGCGTTGGTTTGGCCGGGGAGCTGTTTTTT.

In this sample, this clone turned up a few times. The chain links TRBV5-1 to TRBJ2-5; 11 nucleotides agree with TRBD1. CDR1 SGHRS and CDR2 YFSETQ come from the germline V gene. The CDR3 spans 16 residues. V lost 2 bases to trimming and J lost 5 bases; unmatched junction nucleotides: 8. CDR3 loop: CASSFGQGARWETQYF. The CDR3 DNA reads as TGCGCCAGCAGCTTCGGACAGGGGGCGCGATGGGAGACCCAGTACTTC.

The J gene is TRBJ2-2, the V gene TRBV9; TRBD1 is a possible D gene (6 bases). This CDR3 spans 14 amino acids. V lost 1 base to trimming and J lost 6 bases, with 10 bases between them. Germline V gene lookup returns CDR1 SGDLS and CDR2 YYNGEE. Here the CDR3 reads CASSVRQEAGELFF. As DNA, the CDR3 is TGTGCCAGCAGCGTACGACAGGAAGCCGGGGAGCTGTTTTTT.

This clone was observed a few times. The chain couples TRBV2 to TRBJ2-1; D could derive from TRBD1 or TRBD2 (5 bases each). CDR1 SNHLY and CDR2 FYNNEI come from the germline V gene. The CDR3 has 16 amino acids. V lost 2 bases and J lost 7, with 18 bases in between. The CDR3 nucleotides are TGTGCCAGCAGTGAAAGAGGGGCCGGCGGAGGTAATGAGCAGTTCTTC. Translation gives CASSERGAGGGNEQFF.

The V and J genes are TRBV5-1 and TRBJ1-3; D is undetermined. Between the trimmed V and J ends, which lost 4 bases and 0 bases, there was a span of 14 bases. CDR1 is SGHRS and CDR2 is YFSETQ in the germline V gene. The CDR3 spans 16 residues. CDR3: CASSLDGHYSGNTIYF. CDR3 DNA: TGCGCCAGCAGCCTCGACGGCCACTACTCTGGAAACACCATATATTTT.

The chain carries TRBV9 and TRBJ1-2, with 8 bases fitting TRBD1. V gave up 4 bases and J gave up 4 bases; unmatched junction bases: 3. The CDR3 sequence is 13 residues long. Per germline, CDR1 SGDLS and CDR2 YYNGEE. The CDR3: CASSQTGVYGYTF. The CDR3 coding sequence is TGTGCCAGCAGCCAGACAGGGGTCTATGGCTACACCTTC.

CDR3 sequence (DNA): TGTGCCAGCAGTGAGGCAGGGCAAACTGAAGCTTTCTTT. It is translated as CASSEAGQTEAFF. The chain uses TRBV25-1 and TRBJ1-1, with D possibly being TRBD1 (5 bases). The CDR3 has 13 residues. V dropped 3 bases and J dropped 5 bases, with 10 bases sitting between them. Germline CDR1 reads MGHDK; CDR2 reads SYGVNS.

The chain's CDR3 is CASRKEGTGANVLTF. In nucleotides, the CDR3 is TGTGCCAGCAGGAAAGAGGGCACTGGGGCCAACGTCCTGACTTTC. The V and J genes are TRBV2 and TRBJ2-6, with D tentatively TRBD2 (5 bases). Germline V lookup: CDR1 SNHLY, CDR2 FYNNEI. V was shortened by 6 bases and J by 2 bases, with 11 bases between the two germline ends. The CDR3 runs to 15 residues.